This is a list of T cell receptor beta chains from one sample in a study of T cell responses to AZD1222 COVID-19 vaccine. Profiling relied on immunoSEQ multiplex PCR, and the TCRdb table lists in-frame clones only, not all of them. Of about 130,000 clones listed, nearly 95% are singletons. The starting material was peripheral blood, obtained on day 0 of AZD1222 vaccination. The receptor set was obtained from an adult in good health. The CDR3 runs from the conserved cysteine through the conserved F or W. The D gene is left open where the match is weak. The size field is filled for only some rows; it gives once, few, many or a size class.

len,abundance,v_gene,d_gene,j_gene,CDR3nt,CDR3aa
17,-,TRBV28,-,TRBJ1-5,TGTGCCAGCAGTTTAAATGGGGGACATAGTAGCAATCAGCCCCAGCATTTT,CASSLNGGHSSNQPQHF
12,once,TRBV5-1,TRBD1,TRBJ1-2,TGCGCCAGCAGCTTACAGGGGTATGGCTACACCTTC,CASSLQGYGYTF
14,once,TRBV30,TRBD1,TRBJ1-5,TGTGCCTGGAGTGCCAGGGGGCTGGGTCAGCCCCAGCATTTT,CAWSARGLGQPQHF
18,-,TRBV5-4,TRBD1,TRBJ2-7,TGTGCCAGCAGCTTAAGATATGACCGGGACAGAAGCTCCTACGAGCAGTACTTC,CASSLRYDRDRSSYEQYF
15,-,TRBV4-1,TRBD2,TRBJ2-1,TGCGCCAGCAGGAACGTCAGACTAGCTCACAATGAGCAGTTCTTC,CASRNVRLAHNEQFF
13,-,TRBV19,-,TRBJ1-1,TGTGCCAGTAGCTCTTTCCGTGCGACGGAAGCTTTCTTT,CASSSFRATEAFF
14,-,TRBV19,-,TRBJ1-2,TGTGCCAGTAGTAGGGGCAGTCCAACCTATGGCTACACCTTC,CASSRGSPTYGYTF
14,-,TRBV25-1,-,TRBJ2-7,TGTGCCAGCAGTGAATCCTGGAACTCCTACGAGCAGTACTTC,CASSESWNSYEQYF
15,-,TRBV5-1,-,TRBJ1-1,TGCGCCAGCAGCTTTAGCGGGGAATCCCCCACTGAAGCTTTCTTT,CASSFSGESPTEAFF
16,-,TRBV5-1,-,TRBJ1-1,TGCGCCAGCAACAAGGCGGGGGGCACACCAGACACTGAAGCTTTCTTT,CASNKAGGTPDTEAFF
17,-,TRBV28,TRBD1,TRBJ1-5,TGTGCCAGCAGCCCTTCCCCGGGACAGGGGGAAAATCAGCCCCAGCATTTT,CASSPSPGQGENQPQHF